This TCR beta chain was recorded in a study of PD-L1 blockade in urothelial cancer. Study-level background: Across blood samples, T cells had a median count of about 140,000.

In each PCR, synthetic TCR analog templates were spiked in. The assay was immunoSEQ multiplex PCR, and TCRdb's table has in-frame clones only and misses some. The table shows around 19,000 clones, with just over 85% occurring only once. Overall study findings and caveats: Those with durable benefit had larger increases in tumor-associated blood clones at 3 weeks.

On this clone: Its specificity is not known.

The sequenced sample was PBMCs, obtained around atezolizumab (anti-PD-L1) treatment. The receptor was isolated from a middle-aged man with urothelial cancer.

CDR3 sequence reads: CAISEFAGTGGADTQYF. CDR3 bases: TGTGCCATCAGTGAGTTCGCTGGGACAGGGGGCGCAGATACGCAGTATTTT. This chain uses TRBV10-3 with TRBJ2-3; 12 bases are a match to TRBD1. Germline V gene lookup returns CDR1 ENHRY and CDR2 SYGVKD. The CDR3 totals 17 residues. Unmatched junction bases numbered 6, after V lost 1 base and J lost 4 bases.